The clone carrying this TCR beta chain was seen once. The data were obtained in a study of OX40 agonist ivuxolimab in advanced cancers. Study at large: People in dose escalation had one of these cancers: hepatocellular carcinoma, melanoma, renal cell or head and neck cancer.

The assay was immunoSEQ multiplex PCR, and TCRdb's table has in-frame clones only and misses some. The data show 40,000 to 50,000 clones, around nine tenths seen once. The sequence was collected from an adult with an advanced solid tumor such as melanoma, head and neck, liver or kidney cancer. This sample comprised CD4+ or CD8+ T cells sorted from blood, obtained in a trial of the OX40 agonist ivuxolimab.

CDR3 bases: TGTGCCGCCACGGAAGGCAATCAGCCCCAGCATTTT. Translating gives CAATEGNQPQHF. This sequence joins TRBV28 and TRBJ1-5; D remains ambiguous. Deletions cut 11 bases from V and 2 bases from J, with 10 bases between. CDR1 and CDR2 from the germline V gene are MDHEN and SYDVKM. The CDR3 covers 12 residues.